These 18 T cell receptor beta chains share one sample of origin, sequenced in a study of T cells in Graves' hyperthyroidism and ophthalmopathy (dated by TCRdb to the late 2010s). Libraries were built with multiplex PCR. Instrument used: Illumina HiSeq 2000. The TCR beta CDR3 regions were amplified from RNA transcripts. The first round of RT-PCR for the TCR CDR3 was performed with the HTBI primer set and the Qiagen OneStep RT-PCR kit. The raw public reads went through TCRdb reprocessing: fastp at Q25, MiXCR clone calling, in-frame beta chains kept. A single entry per CDR3 protein holds the most common genes and DNA from its merged rows. The sample table lists around 420,000 distinct CDR3 sequences, 15% to 18% of them with a count of one. In total, the top ten clones hold roughly 8% of the sample. Sequenced input: blood. These receptors all come from a woman aged 18-29 years with Graves' hyperthyroidism.

This clonotype showed up many times. V usage is TRBV9 and J usage is TRBJ1-1; TRBD1 matches at 8 bases. In germline, CDR1 is SGDLS, CDR2 YYNGEE. The CDR3 is 16 residues long. The J segment lost 3 bases and the V segment lost 0 bases, leaving 7 bases of the junction unmatched. The CDR3 region has the DNA TGTGCCAGCAGCGTAGGGGGCAGGGGGCTTGACACTGAAGCTTTCTTT. This encodes CASSVGGRGLDTEAFF.

This clonotype was seen a few times. One end of the junction is discordant with germline, which a read error may explain. The chain combines TRBV6-2 or TRBV6-3 with TRBJ2-4; TRBD2 might be the D (5 bases). Germline CDR1 is MNHEY and CDR2 is SVGEGT. This CDR3 has 15 amino acids. Written as DNA, the CDR3 is TGTGCCAGCGTATCCCTAGCCGACGCCAAAAACATTCAGTGCTTC. This gives the protein CASVSLADAKNIQCF.

This clonotype came up a few times. The genes are TRBV6-1 and TRBJ2-7; 8 nucleotides agree with TRBD1. Germline CDR1 is MNHNS and CDR2 is SASEGT. V trimming: 5 bases; J trimming: 4 bases; junction bases outside the gene matches: 19. The CDR3 spans 18 residues. CDR3 sequence: CASSSFRRSIGQGYEQYF. As DNA, the CDR3 is TGTGCCAGCAGTTCGTTTCGGAGGTCGATAGGACAGGGTTACGAGCAGTACTTC.

This clonotype was observed many times. This chain links TRBV28 with TRBJ2-3; D perhaps matches TRBD1 (5 bases). The CDR3 consists of 15 residues. V was cut by 4 bases and J by 1 base, with 12 bases left in between. Germline V lookup: CDR1 MDHEN, CDR2 SYDVKM. For the CDR3, the DNA is TGTGCCAGCAGTTCCCGAGAAGGGGGCACAGATACGCAGTATTTT. Its translation: CASSSREGGTDTQYF. Full variable domain (remainder filled in from reference TRBV28 and TRBJ2-3): DVKVTQSSRYLVKRTGEKVFLECVQDMDHENMFWYRQDPGLGLRLIYFSYDVKMKEKGDIPEGYSVSREKKERFSLILESASTNQTSMYLCASSSREGGTDTQYFGPGTRLTVL.

This clonotype was seen repeatedly, ten times or more. This chain joins TRBV5-1 and TRBJ2-7; D perhaps matches TRBD2 (5 bases). The CDR3 loop spans 15 amino acids. Germline V CDR1 and CDR2: SGHRS, YFSETQ. The V end was cut by 0 bases, the J end by 5 bases, with 15 bases between. The CDR3 DNA reads as TGCGCCAGCAGCTTGGGGAGGTCTAATGGCGACGAGCAGTACTTC. This translates into CASSLGRSNGDEQYF.

This clonotype was seen repeatedly, ten times or more. This sequence joins TRBV2 and TRBJ1-2; D is unclear. Germline lookup yields CDR1 SNHLY and CDR2 FYNNEI. The CDR3 is 13 amino acids. Trimming pared 3 bases from V and 8 bases from J, leaving 13 bases between. The CDR3: CASSDGAAGGYTF. The CDR3 DNA follows: TGTGCCAGCAGTGACGGCGCGGCTGGGGGCTACACCTTC.

This clonotype has ten or more counts. The chain recombines TRBV12-3 or TRBV12-4 with TRBJ2-7; the match to TRBD2 covers 7 bases. The trim removed 2 bases at V and 5 bases at J, leaving 9 bases unmatched. The CDR3 totals 15 residues. The CDR3 nucleotides read TGTGCCAGCAGTTTATACGCGGGAGAGTCCAACGAGCAGTACTTC. Translated: CASSLYAGESNEQYF.

The chain joins TRBV7-9 to TRBJ2-7; 9 nucleotides align to TRBD2. This CDR3 comprises 17 residues. Germline CDR1 is SEHNR and CDR2 is FQNEAQ (reference sequence). Losses at the gene ends were 1 base for V and 4 bases for J; bases not matched to a gene: 11. The CDR3 here is CASSLGERASGDYEQYF. The CDR3 DNA is TGTGCCAGCAGCTTAGGGGAGCGGGCTAGCGGGGATTACGAGCAGTACTTC. Full variable domain (remainder filled in from reference TRBV7-9 and TRBJ2-7): DTGVSQNPRHKITKRGQNVTFRCDPISEHNRLYWYRQTLGQGPEFLTYFQNEAQLEKSRLLSDRFSAERPKGSFSTLEIQRTEQGDSAMYLCASSLGERASGDYEQYFGPGTRLTVT.

This clonotype has ten or more counts. This CDR3 fails to terminate in the conserved phenylalanine or tryptophan, so it likely reflects a read error. The CDR3 sequence: CASSFGAGVGDTQYC. In DNA, the CDR3 is TGTGCCAGCAGTTTTGGAGCAGGGGTCGGAGATACGCAGTATTGT. The chain combines TRBV12-3 or TRBV12-4 with TRBJ2-3, with D possibly being TRBD1 (6 bases). V dropped 3 bases and J dropped 5 bases, with 15 bases sitting between them. The length of the CDR3 is 15 residues.

The genes are TRBV20-1 and TRBJ1-5, with 10 positions matching TRBD1. The germline gives CDR1 DFQATT, CDR2 SNEGSKA (reference sequence). With V trimmed by 0 bases and J by 5 bases, 4 bases remained unmatched. This CDR3 contains 15 residues. The CDR3 coding sequence is TGCAGTGCTAGAGAGTCCGGGACAGGGGATCAGCCCCAGCATTTT. Its translation: CSARESGTGDQPQHF.

This clonotype was observed many times. The V gene is TRBV3-1, the J gene TRBJ2-1; TRBD2 is a possible D gene (5 bases). Germline lookup yields CDR1 LGHDT and CDR2 YNNKEL (reference sequence). The length of the CDR3 is 16 residues. V lost 2 bases and J lost 0, with 11 bases in between. CDR3 nucleotide sequence: TGTGCCAGCAGCCAACCCGGACTGAACTCCTACAATGAGCAGTTCTTC. Its translation is CASSQPGLNSYNEQFF.

This chain uses TRBV7-2 with TRBJ2-7; 8 bases fit TRBD1. Germline assignment: CDR1 SGHTA and CDR2 FQGNSA. J lost 7 bases, V lost 5 bases, and 7 bases had no gene match. This CDR3 has 13 residues. The CDR3 bases are TGTGCCAGCAGCACTGGACAGGGCCTAGAGCAGTACTTC. Protein sequence: CASSTGQGLEQYF.

This clonotype was seen many times. This chain links TRBV7-2 with TRBJ2-7; D might be TRBD2 (6 bases). Deletions cut 1 base from V and 5 bases from J, with 15 bases between. CDR1 is SGHTA and CDR2 is FQGNSA in the germline V gene. The CDR3 is 15 amino acids. The CDR3 is CASSLGDGSVNEQYF. CDR3 nucleotides: TGTGCCAGCAGCTTAGGAGACGGGAGCGTGAACGAGCAGTACTTC.

The J gene is TRBJ1-5, the V gene TRBV19, with TRBD1 as a possible D gene (5 bases). CDR1 and CDR2 (germline): LNHDA, SQIVND (reference sequence). V was trimmed by 1 base and J by 2 bases, leaving 9 bases between them. The length of the CDR3 is 15 residues. The CDR3, as DNA: TGTGCCAGTAGTATAGGCGGGGCAGGCAATCAGCCCCAGCATTTT. This sequence encodes CASSIGGAGNQPQHF.

This clonotype came up many times. J is TRBJ1-2 and V is TRBV30; TRBD1 matches 8 bases. The CDR3 loop spans 14 amino acids. V lost 4 bases, J lost 2 bases, and 6 bases stayed unmatched. Germline V gene sequence: CDR1 GTSNPN, CDR2 SVGIG (reference sequence). The CDR3 region has the DNA TGTGCCTGGACTCCCGGACAGGGAAACTATGGCTACACCTTC. Amino acids: CAWTPGQGNYGYTF.

This clonotype was counted many times. The J gene is TRBJ1-2, the V gene TRBV6-1, with TRBD1 as a possible D gene (6 bases). CDR3 length equals 14 residues. Germline-derived CDR1 and CDR2 are MNHNS and SASEGT. V lost 6 bases and J 7 bases, leaving 18 bases between the germline ends. CDR3 nucleotide sequence: TGTGCCAGCAGCCCCACAGGGTCCCTGGGTGGCTACACCTTC. The encoded protein is CASSPTGSLGGYTF.

This clonotype was seen more than once but under ten times. The chain couples TRBV2 to TRBJ2-2; TRBD2 aligns across 7 bases. Germline assignment: CDR1 SNHLY and CDR2 FYNNEI. The CDR3 covers 14 residues. Trimming removed 6 bases from V and 3 bases from J; junction bases left unmatched: 4. Written as DNA, the CDR3 is TGTGCCAGCAGGGGACTAACCGACACCGGGGAGCTGTTTTTT. Its translation: CASRGLTDTGELFF.

The chain employs TRBV5-1 and TRBJ2-5; D is possibly TRBD1 (6 bases). The germline V gene encodes CDR1 SGHRS and CDR2 YFSETQ. CDR3 length: 13 amino acids. The V end was cut by 4 bases, the J end by 7 bases, with 14 bases between. CDR3 loop: CASSTGPEGTQYF. The CDR3 DNA reads as TGCGCCAGCAGCACAGGGCCTGAAGGGACCCAGTACTTC.